This entry lists 18 T cell receptor beta chains sequenced from one sample in a study of T cells in Graves' hyperthyroidism and ophthalmopathy (dated by TCRdb to the late 2010s). Library creation used multiplex PCR. The data were produced on an Illumina HiSeq 2000. The TCR beta CDR3 regions were amplified from RNA transcripts. The first round of RT-PCR for the TCR CDR3 was performed with the HTBI primer set and the Qiagen OneStep RT-PCR kit. TCRdb trimmed the raw reads at Q25, called clones with MiXCR and kept productive beta chains. Each CDR3 protein gets just one entry, which takes the most common genes and DNA from the rows behind it. The sample yields about 590,000 distinct CDR3 sequences; 15% to 19% were counted once. The ten biggest clones cover approximately 7.4% of the sample. Material for sequencing was blood. The receptors come from a woman aged 25 to 45 with Graves' hyperthyroidism.

V gene TRBV29-1 combines with J gene TRBJ2-1; D is ambiguous. V was clipped by 5 bases and J by 5 bases, with 7 bases between them. This CDR3 spans 11 amino acids. Per the germline V gene, CDR1 is SQVTM and CDR2 is ANQGSEA. CDR3 coding DNA: TGCAGCGTTCGGTGGCACAATGAGCAGTTCTTC. Its translation is CSVRWHNEQFF.

This clonotype was detected ten times or more. This chain connects TRBV7-2 to TRBJ2-2; no clear D. CDR3 size: 14 residues. The germline V gene encodes CDR1 SGHTA and CDR2 FQGNSA. V dropped 0 bases and J dropped 5 bases, with 7 bases sitting between them. Here the CDR3 reads CASSLAAGTGELFF. The CDR3 nucleotides are TGTGCCAGCAGCTTAGCGGCCGGGACCGGGGAGCTGTTTTTT.

The V gene is TRBV3-1, the J gene TRBJ2-4, with 13 bases that match TRBD2. CDR1 and CDR2 from the germline V gene are LGHDT and YNNKEL (reference sequence). Germline trimming cut 5 bases from V and 0 bases from J; bases unmatched to any gene: 4. The CDR3 length is 17 residues. CDR3 residues: CASSTSGRAQAKNIQYF. DNA for the CDR3: TGTGCCAGCAGCACTAGCGGGAGGGCCCAAGCCAAAAACATTCAGTACTTC.

This clonotype was picked up a small number of times. The chain has TRBV7-2 and TRBJ2-2; TRBD1 aligns across 7 bases. V shed 5 bases, J shed 4 bases, and the junction held 10 bases outside the gene matches. This CDR3 is built from 16 residues. Germline V gives CDR1 SGHTA, CDR2 FQGNSA. CDR3 loop: CASSPREGQATGELFF. CDR3 DNA sequence: TGTGCCAGCAGCCCCCGCGAAGGACAGGCCACCGGGGAGCTGTTTTTT.

This clonotype appeared a few times. The chain couples TRBV20-1 to TRBJ1-3; D is uncertain. V was clipped by 3 bases and J by 4 bases, with 10 bases between them. The CDR3 sequence is 13 residues long. Germline CDR1 and CDR2: DFQATT and SNEGSKA (reference sequence). The CDR3 DNA follows: TGCAGTGCTAGGGGCGGGGTCGGAAACACCATATATTTT. This sequence encodes CSARGGVGNTIYF.

This rearrangement joins TRBV3-1 to TRBJ2-3; D is unresolved. V lost 5 bases to trimming and J lost 3 bases, with 12 bases between them. This CDR3 region has 14 residues. Germline V gene sequence: CDR1 LGHDT, CDR2 YNNKEL (reference sequence). CDR3 region: CASSSDQRTDTQYF. In DNA, the CDR3 is TGTGCCAGCAGCTCGGACCAGAGAACAGATACGCAGTATTTT.

This clonotype was detected a few times. This sequence joins TRBV7-9 and TRBJ2-7; weak D call: TRBD2 (7 bases). In germline, CDR1 is SEHNR, CDR2 FQNEAQ (reference sequence). This CDR3 comprises 15 residues. The V end was cut by 4 bases, the J end by 6 bases, with 19 bases between. Written as DNA, the CDR3 is TGTGCCAGCAGCTCAAAAAGAGGGGGGGTCGCCGAGCAGTACTTC. Protein sequence: CASSSKRGGVAEQYF.

Concerning this clonotype itself: It may be a read error: a sequence one base away is much more abundant. This chain connects TRBV5-1 to TRBJ1-1; maybe TRBD1 (5 bases). The CDR3 sequence is 16 residues long. CDR1 is SGHRS, CDR2 YFSETQ, per germline. Trimming took off 4 bases at V and 6 bases at J, with 22 bases between the two ends. Here the CDR3 DNA reads TGCGCCAGCAGCAGGAGGGGCGCGAGCTCTTACCCTGAAGCTTTCTTT. This sequence encodes CASSRRGASSYPEAFF.

There are many counts of this clonotype. The chain recombines TRBV11-2 with TRBJ2-7, with D possibly called TRBD1 or TRBD2 (5 bases each). Per germline, CDR1 SGHAT and CDR2 FQNNGV. V was pared by 1 base and J by 3 bases, with 13 bases between. This CDR3 is 15 amino acids long. This CDR3 is CASSLGAGRDYEQYF. As DNA, the CDR3 is TGTGCCAGCAGCTTAGGCGCAGGGAGAGACTACGAGCAGTACTTC.

This clonotype was observed a few times. This rearrangement joins TRBV20-1 to TRBJ2-2, with D hard to call. Germline V gene sequence: CDR1 DFQATT, CDR2 SNEGSKA (reference sequence). The V end was cut by 3 bases, the J end by 5 bases, with 13 bases between. This CDR3 is 14 amino acids long. The CDR3 nucleotides read TGCAGTGCTAGTGTCCAGGCCCTTACCGGGGAGCTGTTTTTT. Translating it yields CSASVQALTGELFF.

This clonotype was detected ten times or more. This sequence joins TRBV28 and TRBJ2-7; 9 bases match TRBD2. V dropped 6 bases and J dropped 3; count of bases not matched to a gene: 6. This CDR3 is built from 14 residues. Germline V gene lookup returns CDR1 MDHEN and CDR2 SYDVKM. CDR3 in DNA: TGTGCCAGCAGGTTAGCGGGAGCTCACTACGAGCAGTACTTC. Encoded protein: CASRLAGAHYEQYF.

As concerns this clonotype: A much larger clone sits a single nucleotide away, making a read error possible. CDR3 amino acids: CASRMGGHDIGGYNEQFF. As DNA, the CDR3 is TGTGCCAGCAGGATGGGGGGACATGACATCGGGGGCTACAATGAGCAGTTCTTC. This chain links TRBV28 with TRBJ2-1, with D possibly being TRBD1 or TRBD2 (6 bases each). Per the germline V gene, CDR1 is MDHEN and CDR2 is SYDVKM. Deletions cut 6 bases from V and 3 bases from J, with 24 bases between. The CDR3 totals 18 residues.

This clonotype has a count of ten or more. This rearrangement joins TRBV2 to TRBJ2-7, with D possibly being TRBD1 (6 bases). The CDR3 runs 12 residues. Per germline, CDR1 SNHLY and CDR2 FYNNEI. Trimming removed 7 bases from V and 6 bases from J, with 13 bases in between. This CDR3 reads CASKREGVEQYF. The CDR3, as DNA: TGTGCCAGCAAAAGAGAGGGGGTCGAGCAGTACTTC. The variable domain in full, completed from reference TRBV2 and TRBJ2-7, reads EPEVTQTPSHQVTQMGQEVILRCVPISNHLYFYWYRQILGQKVEFLVSFYNNEISEKSEIFDDQFSVERPDGSNFTLKIRSTKLEDSAMYFCASKREGVEQYFGPGTRLTVT.

The rearrangement links TRBV7-8 to TRBJ2-1, with 8 positions matching TRBD1. V shed 4 bases and J 3 bases; nucleotides not matched to a gene: 5. Germline lookup yields CDR1 SGHVS and CDR2 FQNEAQ. The CDR3 length is 15 residues. CDR3 sequence reads: CASSSGGENYNEQFF. The CDR3 DNA follows: TGTGCCAGCAGCTCAGGGGGCGAGAACTACAATGAGCAGTTCTTC.

The sample holds many counts of this clonotype. The chain carries TRBV15 and TRBJ1-1; 8 positions match TRBD1. V trimming: 3 bases; J trimming: 7 bases; junction bases outside the gene matches: 7. In germline, CDR1 is LNHNV, CDR2 YYDKDF (reference sequence). This CDR3 comprises 14 residues. The CDR3 sequence: CATSRDRAAHEAFF. The CDR3, as DNA: TGTGCCACCAGCAGGGACAGGGCCGCACATGAAGCTTTCTTT.

The CDR3 spells CASSYSAGAEETQYF. CDR3 coding DNA: TGTGCCAGCAGTTACTCCGCGGGGGCGGAGGAGACCCAGTACTTC. This chain uses TRBV6-6 with TRBJ2-5; D is perhaps TRBD2 (7 bases). V lost 0 bases and J lost 5, with 13 bases in between. The CDR3 runs 15 residues. Per the germline V gene, CDR1 is MNHNY and CDR2 is SVGAGI (reference sequence).

A few counts support this clonotype. CDR3 nucleotide sequence: TGCGCCAGCAGTGCTGATGTCTCTGGAAACACCATATATTTT. Residues: CASSADVSGNTIYF. The chain employs TRBV10-1 and TRBJ1-3, with D hard to call. This CDR3 is built from 14 residues. Per the germline V gene, CDR1 is WNHNN and CDR2 is SYGVQD (reference sequence). The V and J ends lost 4 bases and 0 bases respectively, with 7 bases between them.

CDR3 sequence (DNA): TGTGCCAGTAGTGCGGTCATCAATCAGCCCCAGCATTTT. Protein sequence: CASSAVINQPQHF. This rearrangement joins TRBV19 to TRBJ1-5; D is uncertain. The CDR3 sequence is 13 residues long. The V end was cut by 5 bases, the J end by 3 bases, with 8 bases between. Germline CDR1 LNHDA, CDR2 SQIVND (reference sequence).